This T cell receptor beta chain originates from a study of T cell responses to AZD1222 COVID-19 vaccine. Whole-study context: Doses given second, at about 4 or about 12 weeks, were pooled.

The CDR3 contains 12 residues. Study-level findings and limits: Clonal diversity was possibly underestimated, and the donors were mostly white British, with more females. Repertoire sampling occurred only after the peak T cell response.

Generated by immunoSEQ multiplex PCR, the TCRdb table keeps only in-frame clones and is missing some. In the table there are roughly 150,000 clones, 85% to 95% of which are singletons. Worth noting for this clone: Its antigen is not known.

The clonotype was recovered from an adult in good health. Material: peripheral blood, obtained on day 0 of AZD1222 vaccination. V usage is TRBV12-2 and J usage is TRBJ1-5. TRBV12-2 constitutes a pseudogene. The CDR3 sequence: CASRIWNQPQHF. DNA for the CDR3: TGTGCAAGTCGCATCTGGAATCAGCCCCAGCATTTT.